The present entry profiles one T cell receptor beta chain with its context. The antigen is unknown. V lost 6 bases, J lost 0 bases, and 11 bases stayed unmatched. The germline V gene encodes CDR1 LNHDA and CDR2 SQIVND (reference sequence). The length of the CDR3 is 19 residues. The source of the sample is a study of cytomegalovirus exposure and HLA in healthy donors. As for the study in general: Early released data had tens of millions of unique TCRs, all coming from HLA-typed donors. Of the donors genotyped, several hundred in all, about 76% fell in the Caucasian-associated ancestry cluster.

Amplification used 60 Vbeta primers and 13 Jbeta primers. Produced via immunoSEQ multiplex PCR; TCRdb's table is partial and in-frame only. The sample yields approximately 100,000 clones, 76% seen once. Study-wide points: A few V segments could not be told apart, such as TRBV6-2 and TRBV6-3, and were left out. By HLA locus, TCR association rates varied in a later analysis, with DRB1 showing the most and HLA-C the fewest.

V gene TRBV19 combines with J gene TRBJ2-6; 10 nucleotides agree with TRBD1. The receptor was derived from a woman aged 50 to 65 in good health and CMV-seropositive. The sequenced sample was PBMCs. The CDR3 protein is CASSHPRGQGPSGANVLTF. CDR3 in DNA: TGTGCCAGTAGCCATCCGCGGGGACAGGGGCCCTCTGGGGCCAACGTCCTGACTTTC.